The rows below give T cell receptor beta chains drawn from one sample of a study of cytomegalovirus exposure and HLA in healthy donors. Some clones are missing from TCRdb's copy, which holds only in-frame ones; the method was immunoSEQ multiplex PCR. Of about 240,000 clones detected, around 81% appear once; the ten largest clones hold around 8.6%. Input material: PBMCs. These receptor sequences come from a woman aged 55 to 70 in good health and CMV-seropositive. The CDR3 runs from the conserved cysteine through the conserved F or W. The D gene is left open where the match is weak. The size of a clone is reported for some rows only, either as once, few or many, or as a class for expanded clones.

D,size,J,V,CDR3,DNA
TRBD2,few,TRBJ2-3,TRBV14,CASSRGRGGTDTQYF,TGTGCCAGCAGCCGCGGGAGAGGTGGCACAGATACGCAGTATTTT
NA,NA,TRBJ2-7,TRBV5-1,CASSLVAGSYEQYF,TGCGCCAGCAGCCTAGTCGCTGGGTCCTACGAGCAGTACTTC
NA,NA,TRBJ2-1,TRBV7-9,CASSFRAGGGYNEQFF,TGTGCCAGCAGCTTTCGAGCGGGTGGGGGATACAATGAGCAGTTCTTC
TRBD1,NA,TRBJ2-2,TRBV18,CASSPTGAMNTGELFF,TGTGCCAGCTCACCGACAGGGGCCATGAACACCGGGGAGCTGTTTTTT
TRBD2,few,TRBJ2-4,TRBV27,CASRLTSGRALAKNIQYF,TGTGCCAGCAGACTGACTAGCGGGAGGGCGCTAGCCAAAAACATTCAGTACTTC
TRBD1,NA,TRBJ1-1,TRBV5-4,CASSPMQGTGYDTEAFF,TGTGCCAGCAGCCCGATGCAGGGGACAGGGTATGACACTGAAGCTTTCTTT
NA,NA,TRBJ2-1,TRBV7-9,CASSLRTVSYNEQFF,TGTGCCAGCAGCTTACGGACAGTTTCCTACAATGAGCAGTTCTTC
NA,once,TRBJ1-5,TRBV28,CASRLTGSWQPQHF,TGTGCCAGCAGGCTAACAGGGAGTTGGCAGCCCCAGCATTTT
NA,few,TRBJ1-5,TRBV6-6,CASSQDGSSNQPQHF,TGTGCCAGCAGTCAGGACGGGAGTAGCAATCAGCCCCAGCATTTT
NA,NA,TRBJ1-3,TRBV5-4,CASSLAGGSGNTIYF,TGTGCCAGCAGCTTGGCGGGGGGATCCGGAAACACCATATATTTT
TRBD2,NA,TRBJ2-1,TRBV6-1,CASSPLAGGGNEQFF,TGTGCCAGCAGTCCTCTAGCGGGAGGTGGGAATGAGCAGTTCTTC
TRBD1,NA,TRBJ1-1,TRBV6-5,CASSYSQGASEAFF,TGTGCCAGCAGTTACTCGCAGGGGGCGTCTGAAGCTTTCTTT
TRBD1,NA,TRBJ2-7,TRBV7-8,CASSTAGTGVEYEQYF,TGTGCCAGCAGCACAGCCGGGACAGGGGTTGAGTACGAGCAGTACTTC
NA,few,TRBJ2-7,TRBV12-5,CASGLVQGRGGNEQYF,TGTGCTAGTGGCCTCGTTCAGGGGAGGGGGGGGAACGAGCAGTACTTC
NA,NA,TRBJ2-3,TRBV27,CASSFRRGTDTQYF,TGTGCCAGCAGTTTTCGCCGGGGCACAGATACGCAGTATTTT
TRBD1,NA,TRBJ2-7,TRBV7-3,CASSPPGQVAYEQYF,TGTGCCAGCAGCCCACCGGGACAGGTTGCCTACGAGCAGTACTTC
NA,few,TRBJ1-2,TRBV28,CASSQTNNYGYTF,TGTGCCAGCAGCCAGACAAATAACTATGGCTACACCTTC
NA,NA,TRBJ2-3,TRBV7-9,CASSPRLTDTQYF,TGTGCCAGCAGCCCCCGTCTGACAGATACGCAGTATTTT
NA,few,TRBJ2-7,TRBV6-5,CASRSIYEQYF,TGTGCCAGCCGGAGCATCTACGAGCAGTACTTC
NA,NA,TRBJ2-1,TRBV19,CASSITRLDEQFF,TGTGCCAGTAGTATAACCAGGCTTGATGAGCAGTTCTTC
TRBD2,NA,TRBJ2-1,TRBV29-1,CSVAHSGLAGPFF,TGCAGCGTTGCCCACTCGGGACTAGCGGGACCGTTCTTC
NA,NA,TRBJ2-7,TRBV7-3,CASSPSFSSYDEQYF,TGTGCCAGCAGCCCCTCGTTTAGCTCCTACGACGAGCAGTACTTC
NA,NA,TRBJ2-1,TRBV7-9,CASSFHQDWAGQFF,TGTGCCAGCAGCTTTCATCAGGACTGGGCGGGGCAGTTCTTC